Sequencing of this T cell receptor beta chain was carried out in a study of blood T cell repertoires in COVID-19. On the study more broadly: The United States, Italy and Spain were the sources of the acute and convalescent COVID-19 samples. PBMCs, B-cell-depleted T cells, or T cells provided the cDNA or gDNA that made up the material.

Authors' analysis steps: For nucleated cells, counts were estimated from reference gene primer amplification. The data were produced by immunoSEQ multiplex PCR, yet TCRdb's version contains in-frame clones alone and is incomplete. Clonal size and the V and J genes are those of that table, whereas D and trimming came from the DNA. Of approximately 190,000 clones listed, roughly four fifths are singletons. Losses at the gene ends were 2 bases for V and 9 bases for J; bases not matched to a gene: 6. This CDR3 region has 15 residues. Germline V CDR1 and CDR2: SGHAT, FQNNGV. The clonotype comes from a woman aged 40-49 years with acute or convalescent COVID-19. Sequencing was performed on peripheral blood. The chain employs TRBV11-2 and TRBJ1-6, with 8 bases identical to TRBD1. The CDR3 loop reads CASSLIGQGSSPLHF. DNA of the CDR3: TGTGCCAGCAGCTTAATAGGACAGGGCTCTTCACCCCTCCACTTT.